This TCR beta chain is from a study of T cells in Graves' hyperthyroidism and ophthalmopathy. As for the study in general: Blood was drawn when the patient was first diagnosed and still untreated.

Findings and limits, study-wide: Most thyroid clonotypes that were expanded above 0.001 also turned up in blood.

Subjects with ophthalmopathy showed a Clinical Activity Score no lower than 3, a NOSPECS grade no lower than 4, and a duration shorter than 3 months. Each diagnosis drew on symptoms, thyroxine, TRAb, thyroid ultrasound and orbital computed tomography findings. Concerning this clonotype: Its antigen remains unknown.

CDR1 and CDR2 (germline): LNHDA, SQIVND (reference sequence). Unmatched junction bases numbered 1, after V lost 5 bases and J lost 6 bases. The CDR3 runs 13 residues. There were TCR beta CDR3 regions amplified from RNA transcripts. In the first-round RT-PCR of the TCR CDR3, the HTBI primer set was used. TCRdb independently ran MiXCR on the multiplex PCR reads; one entry per CDR3 protein. Of a few hundred thousand distinct CDR3 sequences listed, 16% were seen once; the top ten hold about 3.5%. J is TRBJ2-1 and V is TRBV19; 10 bases agree with TRBD2. The specimen sequenced was blood. The TCR comes from a woman between 35 and 50 years old with Graves' ophthalmopathy. CDR3 coding DNA: TGTGCCAGTAGTGAGCGGGGGGGCAATGAGCAGTTCTTC. Its translation: CASSERGGNEQFF.